The clone carrying this T cell receptor (beta chain) was observed a few times. Its antigen remains unknown. With the Oncomine TCR Beta short-read assay, DNA from cultured CD4+ T cells was sequenced. TCRdb passed the PCR reads through MiXCR, listing each CDR3 protein once. The sample gives about 21,000 distinct CDR3 sequences, around 48% of which show up once; roughly 4.8% is in the top ten. This entry is derived from a study of vaccination and CD4 T cells after COVID-19. Study-wide background: Comprising six males and four females, the convalescent participants counted two Hispanic individuals among them.

Treatment in this sample: roughly 10-day PBMC culture with coronavirus spike peptide pools or control peptides (ViraFEST assay). CD4+ T cells were isolated by negative selection after roughly 9 days of culture. The clonotype originates from a human donor who had recovered from COVID-19. Specimen: CD4+ T cells from blood, cultured in vitro.

CDR3: CAISESPWRESNQPQHF. In DNA, the CDR3 is TGTGCCATCAGTGAGTCGCCGTGGAGGGAAAGCAATCAGCCCCAGCATTTT. The chain carries TRBV10-3 and TRBJ1-5; D remains ambiguous. The germline V gene has CDR1 ENHRY and CDR2 SYGVKD. V lost 0 bases and J 1 base, leaving 13 bases between the germline ends. This CDR3 has 17 residues.